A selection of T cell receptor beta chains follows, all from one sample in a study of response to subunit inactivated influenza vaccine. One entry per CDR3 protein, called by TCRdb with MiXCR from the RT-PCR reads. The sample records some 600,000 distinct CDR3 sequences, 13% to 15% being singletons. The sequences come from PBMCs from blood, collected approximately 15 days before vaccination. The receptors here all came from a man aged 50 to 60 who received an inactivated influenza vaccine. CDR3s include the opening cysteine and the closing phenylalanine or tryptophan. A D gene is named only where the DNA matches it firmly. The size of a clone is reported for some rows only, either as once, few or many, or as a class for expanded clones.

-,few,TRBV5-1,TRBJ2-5,CASSLDQGGETQYF,TGCGCCAGCAGCTTGGATCAGGGGGGAGAGACCCAGTACTTC
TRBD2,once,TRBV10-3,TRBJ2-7,CAISDVRSGGRYEQYF,TGTGCCATCAGTGATGTGAGGAGCGGGGGCCGCTACGAGCAGTACTTC
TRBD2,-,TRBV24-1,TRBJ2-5,CATSDFLGAGVSETQYF,TGTGCCACCAGTGATTTCCTTGGAGCGGGAGTATCAGAGACCCAGTACTTC
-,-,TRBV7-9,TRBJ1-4,CASSSSQTIQGTAIF,TGTGCCAGCAGCTCCAGCCAAACAATACAGGGAACGGCAATTTTC
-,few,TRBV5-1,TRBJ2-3,CASSSQGGWTDTQYF,TGCGCCAGCAGCTCCCAGGGGGGTTGGACAGATACGCAGTATTTT
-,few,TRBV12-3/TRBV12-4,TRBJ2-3,CASSLIPGPNTDTQYF,TGTGCCAGCAGTTTAATTCCGGGACCAAACACAGATACGCAGTATTTT
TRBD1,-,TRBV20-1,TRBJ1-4,CSARVRTGVNEKLFF,TGCAGTGCTAGAGTCCGGACAGGGGTTAATGAAAAACTGTTTTTT
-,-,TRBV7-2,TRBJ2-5,CASSLAGGPSRQVETQYF,TGTGCCAGCAGCTTAGCGGGGGGGCCCAGCAGACAGGTAGAGACCCAGTACTTC
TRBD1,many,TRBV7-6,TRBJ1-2,CASSLGTGGNGYTF,TGTGCCAGCAGCTTAGGGACAGGGGGAAATGGCTACACCTTC
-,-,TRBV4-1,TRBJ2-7,CASSQGRQSSYEQYF,TGCGCCAGCAGCCAAGGGCGTCAAAGCTCCTACGAGCAGTACTTC
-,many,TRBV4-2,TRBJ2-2,CASSLYNTGELFF,TGTGCCAGCAGCCTGTATAACACCGGGGAGCTGTTTTTT
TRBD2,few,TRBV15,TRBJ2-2,CATSRGGGALRTGELFF,TGTGCCACCAGCAGAGGCGGGGGGGCCTTGAGGACCGGGGAGCTGTTTTTT
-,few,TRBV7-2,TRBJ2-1,CASTLRGSSYNEQFF,TGTGCCAGCACCCTAAGGGGGAGCTCCTACAATGAGCAGTTCTTC
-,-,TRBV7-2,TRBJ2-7,CASSPRITNYEQYF,TGTGCCAGCAGCCCGCGGATCACAAACTACGAGCAGTACTTC
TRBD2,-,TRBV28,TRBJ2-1,CASSGRSGRAVIEQFF,TGTGCCAGCAGTGGCCGGAGCGGGAGGGCCGTTATTGAGCAGTTCTTC
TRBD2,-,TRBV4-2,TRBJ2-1,CASSQDPSGSKPNEQFF,TGTGCCAGCAGCCAAGACCCAAGCGGGAGTAAACCCAATGAGCAGTTCTTC
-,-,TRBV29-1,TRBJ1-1,CSVGYRGEPMNTEAFF,TGCAGCGTTGGGTATAGGGGGGAACCAATGAACACTGAAGCTTTCTTT
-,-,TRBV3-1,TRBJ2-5,CASSQTAQETQYF,TGTGCCAGCAGCCAGACAGCTCAAGAGACCCAGTACTTC
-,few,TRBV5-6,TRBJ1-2,CASSLTMTGYTF,TGTGCCAGCAGCTTGACAATGACCGGCTACACCTTC
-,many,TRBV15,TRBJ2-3,CATSTRAILRTSTDTQYF,TGTGCCACCAGCACCCGCGCAATACTGCGGACTAGCACAGATACGCAGTATTTT
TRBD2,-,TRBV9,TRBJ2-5,CASSAFGRTSAQETQYF,TGTGCCAGCAGCGCGTTTGGTAGGACTAGCGCACAAGAGACCCAGTACTTC
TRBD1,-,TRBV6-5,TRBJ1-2,CASSTAATGQGHGYTF,TGTGCCAGCAGTACTGCTGCGACAGGACAGGGTCATGGCTACACCTTC
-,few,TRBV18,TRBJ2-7,CASSPGADSREQYF,TGTGCCAGCTCACCAGGGGCCGACTCTCGGGAGCAGTACTTC
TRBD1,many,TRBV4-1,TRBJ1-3,CASSRDRNSGNTIYF,TGCGCCAGCAGCCGGGACAGGAACTCTGGAAACACCATATATTTT
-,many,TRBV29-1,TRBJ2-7,CSAKIGNRIYEQYF,TGCAGCGCCAAAATAGGGAACAGAATCTACGAGCAGTACTTC
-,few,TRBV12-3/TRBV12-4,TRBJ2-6,CAILLSGANVLTF,TGTGCCATCCTTCTCTCTGGGGCCAACGTCCTGACTTTC
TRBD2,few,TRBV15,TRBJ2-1,CAVERGYNEQFF,TGTGCCGTCGAGCGGGGTTACAATGAGCAGTTCTTC
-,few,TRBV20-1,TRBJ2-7,CSARLRDSYEQYF,TGCAGTGCCCGCTTGCGGGACTCCTACGAGCAGTACTTC
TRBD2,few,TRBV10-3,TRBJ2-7,CAISELAGDYEQYF,TGTGCCATCAGTGAACTAGCGGGTGACTACGAGCAGTACTTC
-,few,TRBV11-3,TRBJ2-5,CASSEKDSPGETQYF,TGTGCCTCTAGCGAGAAGGACTCACCCGGGGAGACCCAGTACTTC
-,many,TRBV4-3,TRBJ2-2,CASSQDGLAGTGELFF,TGCGCCAGCAGCCAAGATGGTCTAGCAGGCACCGGGGAGCTGTTTTTT
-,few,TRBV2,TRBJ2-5,CASGLTLAEAGKETQYF,TGTGCCAGCGGGCTAACCCTCGCAGAGGCAGGGAAAGAGACCCAGTACTTC
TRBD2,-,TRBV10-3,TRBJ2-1,CAISSGGALLSSYNEQFF,TGTGCCATCAGTAGCGGGGGGGCACTTCTGAGCTCCTACAATGAGCAGTTCTTC
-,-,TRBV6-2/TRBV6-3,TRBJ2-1,CASSPQGFYNEQFF,TGTGCCAGCAGTCCGCAGGGGTTCTACAATGAGCAGTTCTTC
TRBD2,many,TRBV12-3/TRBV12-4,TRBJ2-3,CASSLGTGGTDTQYF,TGTGCCAGCAGTTTAGGTACGGGGGGGACAGATACGCAGTATTTT
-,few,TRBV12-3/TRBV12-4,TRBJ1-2,CASSPGPSRNYGYTF,TGTGCCAGCAGCCCTGGGCCAAGTAGGAACTATGGCTACACCTTC
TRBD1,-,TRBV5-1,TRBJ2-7,CASSPAGTGYAYEQYF,TGCGCCAGCAGCCCCGCCGGGACAGGGTATGCCTACGAGCAGTACTTC
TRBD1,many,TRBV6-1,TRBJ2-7,CASSETTGSYEQYF,TGTGCCAGCAGTGAAACGACAGGGTCCTACGAGCAGTACTTC
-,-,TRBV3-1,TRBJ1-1,CASSPSHAGTEAFF,TGTGCCAGCAGCCCCAGCCATGCGGGCACTGAAGCTTTCTTT
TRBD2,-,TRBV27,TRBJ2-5,CASRTVGGGQETQYF,TGTGCCAGCAGGACCGTCGGGGGAGGGCAAGAGACCCAGTACTTC
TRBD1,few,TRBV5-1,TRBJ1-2,CASSGTGALYGYTF,TGCGCCAGCAGCGGGACAGGGGCGCTCTATGGCTACACCTTC
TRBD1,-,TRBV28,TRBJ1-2,CASSSGQATTLGGYTF,TGTGCCAGCAGTTCAGGACAGGCAACTACGCTCGGCGGCTACACCTTC
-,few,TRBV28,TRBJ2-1,CASSLSVFRGLRAFF,TGTGCCAGCAGTTTATCGGTTTTTCGGGGACTCCGCGCGTTCTTC
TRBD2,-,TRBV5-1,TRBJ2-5,CASSIATLAAYQETQYF,TGCGCCAGCAGCATCGCCACACTAGCGGCTTACCAAGAGACCCAGTACTTC
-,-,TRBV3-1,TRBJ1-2,CASSQTFGRDYGYTF,TGTGCCAGCAGCCAAACTTTCGGCAGGGACTATGGCTACACCTTC
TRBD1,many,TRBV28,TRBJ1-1,CASNPGGLNTEAFF,TGTGCCAGCAACCCAGGGGGGTTGAACACTGAAGCTTTCTTT
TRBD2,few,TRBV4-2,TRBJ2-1,CASSPDRGTTSGRASYSYNEQFF,TGTGCCAGCAGCCCGGACAGGGGAACAACTAGCGGGAGGGCCTCCTACTCCTACAATGAGCAGTTCTTC
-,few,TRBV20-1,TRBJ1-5,CSARDPAGSVNQPQHF,TGCAGTGCTAGAGATCCCGCAGGTTCCGTTAATCAGCCCCAGCATTTT
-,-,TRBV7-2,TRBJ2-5,CASSLRLRAGETQYF,TGTGCCAGCAGCTTAAGGTTAAGGGCAGGAGAGACCCAGTACTTC
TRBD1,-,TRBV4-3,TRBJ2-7,CASGPGTATYEQYF,TGCGCCAGCGGCCCCGGGACAGCAACCTACGAGCAGTACTTC
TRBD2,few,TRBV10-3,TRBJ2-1,CAISETSGRSNEQFF,TGTGCCATCAGTGAGACTAGCGGGAGGAGCAATGAGCAGTTCTTC
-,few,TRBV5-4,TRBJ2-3,CASSSRLGVHTDTQYF,TGTGCCAGCAGCTCCCGGCTGGGGGTTCACACAGATACGCAGTATTTT
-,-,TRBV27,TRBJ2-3,CASSPYRPLAETDTQYF,TGTGCCAGCAGTCCGTATAGACCCCTTGCGGAAACAGATACGCAGTATTTT
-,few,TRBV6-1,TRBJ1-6,CASSQKTFYNSPLHF,TGTGCCAGCAGTCAGAAGACCTTCTATAATTCACCCCTCCACTTT